The 26 T cell receptor beta chains listed next were all sequenced from one sample in a study of blood T cell repertoires in COVID-19. TCRdb's table, derived via immunoSEQ multiplex PCR, lists solely in-frame clones and lacks some. The table includes 120,000 to 150,000 clones, roughly 80% detected once. Specimen: peripheral blood. The origin of the receptors is a human donor with acute or convalescent COVID-19. The donor label of this sample is uncertain.

The chain carries TRBV4-1 and TRBJ1-6; D not certain. Germline values: CDR1 MGHRA, CDR2 YSYEKL. CDR3 size: 16 residues. Deletions cut 0 bases from V and 6 bases from J, with 12 bases between. The CDR3 is CASSQEAGRSNSPLHF. CDR3 coding DNA: TGCGCCAGCAGCCAAGAGGCGGGAAGGAGTAATTCACCCCTCCACTTT.

This chain links TRBV19 with TRBJ1-1; a weak D match, TRBD1 (6 bases). Trimming took off 4 bases at V and 3 bases at J, with 18 bases between the two ends. Per the germline V gene, CDR1 is LNHDA and CDR2 is SQIVND (reference sequence). This CDR3 is 16 amino acids long. As DNA, the CDR3 is TGTGCCAGTAGTACCGGACAGTCCCTGAGACACACTGAAGCTTTCTTT. As protein: CASSTGQSLRHTEAFF.

This clone was observed a handful of times. The sample has other DNA sequences that encode this CDR3 too. The chain couples TRBV5-1 to TRBJ1-1; a possible D gene is TRBD1 (6 bases). This CDR3 is 14 amino acids long. V shed 4 bases and J shed 2 bases, with 12 bases lying between them. Germline loops: CDR1 SGHRS, CDR2 YFSETQ. DNA for the CDR3: TGCGCCAGCAGCCTGTGGACAGCCAACACTGAAGCTTTCTTT. This translates into CASSLWTANTEAFF.

This chain joins TRBV9 and TRBJ2-1; 10 bases agree with TRBD1. Trimming at V came to 0 bases and at J to 5 bases, leaving 8 bases not matched to a gene. This CDR3 region has 17 residues. The germline V gene encodes CDR1 SGDLS and CDR2 YYNGEE. CDR3 sequence: CASSVAAPGQGNNEQFF. CDR3 nucleotides: TGTGCCAGCAGCGTAGCGGCCCCGGGACAGGGGAACAATGAGCAGTTCTTC.

The chain combines TRBV11-2 with TRBJ2-1; D gene ambiguous. Trimming removed 6 bases from V and 7 bases from J, with 10 bases in between. CDR1 is SGHAT and CDR2 is FQNNGV in the germline V gene. This CDR3 contains 12 residues. The CDR3 DNA reads TGTGCCAGCAGTTCATCTAGGAATGAGCAGTTCTTC. This sequence encodes CASSSSRNEQFF.

The rearrangement links TRBV4-2 to TRBJ1-1; 7 bases are shared with TRBD1. Germline CDR1 and CDR2: LGHNA and YNFKEQ. Trimming took 1 base from V and 7 from J; bases not matched to a gene: 9. The CDR3 has 15 amino acids. The CDR3 sequence is CASSQGPGGGSEAFF. CDR3 DNA: TGTGCCAGCAGCCAAGGGCCAGGGGGAGGTAGTGAAGCTTTCTTT.

V usage is TRBV19 and J usage is TRBJ2-3; 11 nucleotides match TRBD2. Per germline, CDR1 LNHDA and CDR2 SQIVND (reference sequence). The J segment lost 2 bases and the V segment lost 8 bases, leaving 6 bases of the junction unmatched. The length of the CDR3 is 15 residues. This chain's CDR3 is CASGPTSGATDTQYF. The CDR3 coding sequence is TGTGCCAGTGGACCGACTAGCGGGGCCACAGATACGCAGTATTTT.

The rearrangement joins TRBV3-1 (or the pseudogene TRBV3-2) to TRBJ2-2; D remains ambiguous. The V gene's germline CDR1 is LGHDT and CDR2 YNNKEL (reference sequence). CDR3 length equals 15 residues. V dropped 4 bases and J dropped 2 bases, with 11 bases sitting between them. The CDR3 sequence: CASSPQRSNTGELFF. The CDR3 DNA sequence: TGTGCCAGCAGCCCTCAGAGGAGTAACACCGGGGAGCTGTTTTTT.

This chain links TRBV12-3 or TRBV12-4 with TRBJ2-5; the D is unclear. V was trimmed by 3 bases and J by 4 bases, leaving 6 bases between them. This CDR3 region has 12 residues. CDR3 residues: CASSFLRETQYF. CDR3 DNA: TGTGCCAGCAGTTTCTTGCGAGAGACCCAGTACTTC.

The rearrangement joins TRBV24-1 to TRBJ2-7; 13 bases fit TRBD2. CDR3 length: 17 amino acids. Trimming at V came to 5 bases and at J to 0 bases, leaving 6 bases not matched to a gene. Germline assignment: CDR1 KGHDR and CDR2 SFDVKD. CDR3 nucleotide sequence: TGTGCCACCAGTGGGACTAGCGGGGGCCAAAGCTCCTACGAGCAGTACGTC. As protein: CATSGTSGGQSSYEQYV.

This clone was counted between two and nine times. This chain connects TRBV12-3 or TRBV12-4 to TRBJ1-1; a possible D gene is TRBD1 (5 bases). The V gene lost 8 bases and the J gene lost 4 bases, with 14 bases spanning the gap. This CDR3 comprises 13 residues. CDR3 amino acids: CASELQGLTEAFF. CDR3 coding DNA: TGTGCCAGCGAGCTTCAGGGACTCACTGAAGCTTTCTTT.

J is TRBJ1-2 and V is TRBV9; D remains unclear. The CDR3 is 14 residues long. V dropped 4 bases and J dropped 7 bases, with 17 bases sitting between them. Germline values: CDR1 SGDLS, CDR2 YYNGEE. The CDR3 DNA reads TGTGCCAGCAGCTTTGGACGGGGTCTGGGTGGCTACACCTTC. It yields the protein CASSFGRGLGGYTF.

The chain uses TRBV2 and TRBJ2-5; tentatively, D is TRBD2 (5 bases). Between the trimmed V and J ends, which lost 0 bases and 5 bases, there was a span of 7 bases. This CDR3 comprises 13 residues. The germline CDR1 and CDR2 sequences are SNHLY and FYNNEI. CDR3 coding DNA: TGTGCCAGCAGTGAAGCCCCGGGGGAGACCCAGTACTTC. It codes for CASSEAPGETQYF.

The chain has TRBV25-1 and TRBJ1-2; 9 bases align to TRBD1. The CDR3 covers 13 residues. V shed 5 bases, J shed 4 bases, and the junction held 2 bases outside the gene matches. Per the germline V gene, CDR1 is MGHDK and CDR2 is SYGVNS. CDR3 in amino acids: CASSPGQGYGYTF. The CDR3 DNA follows: TGTGCCAGCAGTCCGGGACAGGGCTATGGCTACACCTTC.

The gene calls are TRBV5-4 and TRBJ2-7; 9 positions match TRBD1. This CDR3 has 13 amino acids. CDR1 SGHNT and CDR2 YYREEE come from the germline V gene (reference sequence). V lost 0 bases, J lost 5 bases, and 0 bases stayed unmatched. The CDR3: CASSLGTGDEQYV. The CDR3 DNA follows: TGTGCCAGCAGCTTGGGGACAGGGGACGAGCAGTACGTC.

The chain joins TRBV27 to TRBJ1-1; a weak D match, TRBD1 (5 bases). Trimming cost V 6 bases and J 1 base, with 12 bases left between them. From germline, CDR1 is MNHEY and CDR2 SMNVEV (reference sequence). The CDR3 covers 14 residues. The DNA for the CDR3 is TGTGCCAGCAGCCGGGGGACTCAGAACACTGAAGCTTTCTTT. It codes for CASSRGTQNTEAFF.

The rearrangement links TRBV6-2 or TRBV6-3 to TRBJ2-7, with 8 nucleotides matching TRBD2. V lost 6 bases, J lost 3 bases, and 13 bases stayed unmatched. The CDR3 is 16 residues long. Per the germline V gene, CDR1 is MNHEY and CDR2 is SVGEGT. The CDR3 reads CASSPLGSGGLYEQYF. The CDR3 DNA reads as TGTGCCAGCAGCCCTTTGGGGAGCGGGGGCCTCTACGAGCAGTACTTC.

This clone was detected once. The chain uses TRBV29-1 and TRBJ1-1; the D gene is possibly TRBD1 (5 bases). CDR1 is SQVTM, CDR2 ANQGSEA, per germline. With 2 bases removed from V and 0 bases from J, the gap between germline ends came to 7 bases. This CDR3 region has 13 residues. CDR3 sequence (DNA): TGCAGCGTTGAAAGGGGCCTGAACACTGAAGCTTTCTTT. It encodes CSVERGLNTEAFF.

In its sample, this clone was seen many times. The chain recombines TRBV4-1 with TRBJ1-6; 8 bases line up with TRBD1. V was pared by 5 bases and J by 7 bases, with 7 bases of the junction left unmatched. CDR3 length: 15 amino acids. Germline CDR1 reads MGHRA; CDR2 reads YSYEKL. The CDR3 DNA reads as TGCGCCAGCAGCTCCCGGACAGGGCAAAATTCACCCCTCCACTTT. Protein sequence: CASSSRTGQNSPLHF.

CDR3 residues: CAWSEDRGQYF. The DNA for the CDR3 is TGTGCCTGGAGTGAGGACAGGGGGCAGTACTTC. The chain recombines TRBV30 with TRBJ2-7; 9 positions match TRBD1. Germline V gene lookup returns CDR1 GTSNPN and CDR2 SVGIG (reference sequence). CDR3 length: 11 residues. V was pared by 1 base and J by 9 bases, with 1 base of the junction left unmatched. Filled out from reference TRBV30 and TRBJ2-7, the complete variable domain reads SQTIHQWPATLVQPVGSPLSLECTVEGTSNPNLYWYRQAAGRGLQLLFYSVGIGQISSEVPQNLSASRPQDRQFILSSKKLLLSDSGFYLCAWSEDRGQYFGPGTRLTVT.

The chain links TRBV6-4 to TRBJ2-2; possibly TRBD2 for D (6 bases). The CDR3 is 13 residues long. The V gene lost 3 bases and the J gene lost 6 bases, with 8 bases spanning the gap. Germline lookup yields CDR1 MRHNA and CDR2 SNTAGT. Written as DNA, the CDR3 is TGTGCCAGCAGTGAGAGACTAGCCGGGGAGCTGTTTTTT. Its protein is CASSERLAGELFF.

This clone came up a few times. The CDR3 reads CASSLAGGSGNTIYF. In nucleotides, the CDR3 is TGCGCCAGCAGCTTGGCCGGAGGATCTGGAAACACCATATATTTT. The chain is built from TRBV5-1 and TRBJ1-3, with D unresolved. V lost 0 bases and J lost 1, with 8 bases in between. The CDR3 length is 15 residues. Germline values: CDR1 SGHRS, CDR2 YFSETQ.

V is TRBV7-3 and J is TRBJ2-3; D perhaps matches TRBD2 (5 bases). This CDR3 spans 14 amino acids. Germline-derived CDR1 and CDR2 are SGHTA and FQGTGA. V was clipped by 2 bases and J by 2 bases, with 8 bases between them. The CDR3 region is CASSLGGLTDTQYF. CDR3 bases: TGTGCCAGCAGCTTAGGCGGGCTCACAGATACGCAGTATTTT.

The chain joins TRBV27 to TRBJ1-2; perhaps TRBD1 as D (6 bases). CDR3 length: 14 amino acids. The germline V gene encodes CDR1 MNHEY and CDR2 SMNVEV (reference sequence). Trimming took off 3 bases at V and 0 bases at J, with 8 bases between the two ends. The CDR3 sequence is CASSFGGSNYGYTF. Here the CDR3 DNA reads TGTGCCAGCAGTTTTGGGGGCTCTAACTATGGCTACACCTTC.

In regard to this clone: The same CDR3 can be traced to other DNA sequences in this sample. V usage is TRBV5-1 and J usage is TRBJ1-4; 10 positions match TRBD1. V shed 2 bases, J shed 0 bases, and the junction held 1 base outside the gene matches. Germline V gene data show CDR1 as SGHRS and CDR2 as YFSETQ. CDR3 length: 16 amino acids. The CDR3 DNA reads TGCGCCAGCAGCTTAGGACAGGGGGCAACTAATGAAAAACTGTTTTTT. Amino acid sequence: CASSLGQGATNEKLFF.

The rearrangement uses TRBV7-9 and TRBJ2-5; D is perhaps TRBD1 (5 bases). The germline V gene has CDR1 SEHNR and CDR2 FQNEAQ (reference sequence). The CDR3 sequence is 14 residues long. Trimming left V 9 bases short and J 1 base short, with 15 bases between. The CDR3 nucleotides read TGTGCCAGTAGAACAAAGGGGCCCCAAGAGACCCAGTACTTC. As protein: CASRTKGPQETQYF.